The T cell receptor beta chain described here comes from a study of shared clonotypes between healthy human individuals. The study, taken as a whole, reports: The study found lower generation probabilities in non-shared clonotypes than in those shared by all four donors.

The V gene's germline CDR1 is SGHNT and CDR2 YYREEE (reference sequence). Trimming cost V 1 base and J 3 bases; bases outside gene matches: 10. The CDR3 spans 17 residues. Selected positively for CCR7 and CD45RO-negative, naive CD8 cells excluded terminally differentiated effector memory CD45RA+ cells. Worth noting for this clone: As yet, its antigen is unknown.

Generated by immunoSEQ multiplex PCR, the TCRdb table keeps only in-frame clones and is missing some. The sample consists of nearly 2 million clones, about 95% of them appearing once. The J gene is TRBJ2-3, the V gene TRBV5-4; 8 nucleotides agree with TRBD2. Sequenced material: naive CD8+ T cells sorted from blood. This sequence was found in a man aged 18-30 years in good health. The CDR3 DNA reads TGTGCCAGCAGCTTGAGTGGAAGCGGGGGCCTTACAGATACGCAGTATTTT. This translates into CASSLSGSGGLTDTQYF. The complete variable domain, with remaining parts taken from reference TRBV5-4 and TRBJ2-3, reads ETGVTQSPTHLIKTRGQQVTLRCSSQSGHNTVSWYQQALGQGPQFIFQYYREEENGRGNFPPRFSGLQFPNYSSELNVNALELDDSALYLCASSLSGSGGLTDTQYFGPGTRLTVL.